A single sample gave rise to the 21 T cell receptor beta chains below, sequenced in a study of blood T cell repertoires in COVID-19. The method was immunoSEQ multiplex PCR; TCRdb's version includes in-frame clones alone and lacks a portion of them. The sample shows about 77,000 clones, around nine tenths of them seen only once. Input material: peripheral blood. These receptors all come from a woman older than 75 with active or convalescent COVID-19.

V usage is TRBV11-2 and J usage is TRBJ2-2; TRBD2 matches 8 bases. This CDR3 has 17 amino acids. The ends lost 1 base at V and 2 bases at J; junction bases unmatched: 6. Germline V lookup: CDR1 SGHAT, CDR2 FQNNGV. CDR3 protein: CASSLGRTSTNTGELFF. In nucleotides, the CDR3 is TGTGCCAGCAGCTTAGGCAGGACTAGCACTAACACCGGGGAGCTGTTTTTT.

The CDR3: CATRGTGDSQPQHF. The CDR3 coding sequence is TGTGCCACCCGCGGGACAGGTGATAGTCAGCCCCAGCATTTT. This chain connects TRBV24-1 to TRBJ1-5, with 8 bases identical to TRBD1. This CDR3 comprises 14 residues. Germline V gene data show CDR1 as KGHDR and CDR2 as SFDVKD. V shed 9 bases, J shed 6 bases, and the junction held 9 bases outside the gene matches.

The V gene is TRBV28, the J gene TRBJ1-5; 8 bases map to TRBD1. This CDR3 comprises 15 residues. Trimming at V came to 7 bases and at J to 1 base, leaving 6 bases not matched to a gene. Germline V gives CDR1 MDHEN, CDR2 SYDVKM. This CDR3 is CASNVGTGSNQPQHF. Here the CDR3 DNA reads TGTGCCAGCAACGTAGGGACAGGAAGCAATCAGCCCCAGCATTTT.

This rearrangement joins TRBV11-2 to TRBJ2-7; D might be TRBD2 (6 bases). V dropped 3 bases and J dropped 5 bases, with 11 bases sitting between them. The CDR3 is made up of 13 amino acids. Per the germline V gene, CDR1 is SGHAT and CDR2 is FQNNGV. The DNA of the CDR3 is TGTGCCAGCAGCTTTGGGGGGATCGACGAGCAGTACTTC. Its protein is CASSFGGIDEQYF.

The genes are TRBV28 and TRBJ2-2, with a tentative D call TRBD1 (5 bases). Germline CDR1 is MDHEN and CDR2 is SYDVKM. V lost 7 bases and J lost 4, with 13 bases in between. CDR3 length: 14 amino acids. CDR3 in DNA: TGTGCCAGCATGGGGCAGAGAAGCACCGGGGAGCTGTTTTTT. Its translation: CASMGQRSTGELFF.

V usage is TRBV2 and J usage is TRBJ2-5, with TRBD2 matching over 11 bases. V was clipped by 3 bases and J by 9 bases; unmatched bases: 9. CDR3 length: 15 amino acids. CDR1 is SNHLY, CDR2 FYNNEI, per germline. The DNA of the CDR3 is TGTGCCAGCAGTGATGCGATAGCGGGGGGGCCGGCCCAGTACTTC. Protein sequence: CASSDAIAGGPAQYF.

This chain links TRBV6-1 with TRBJ2-3, with 9 bases identical to TRBD1. Germline-derived CDR1 and CDR2 are MNHNS and SASEGT. The CDR3 contains 15 residues. V shed 3 bases and J 5 bases; nucleotides not matched to a gene: 6. This CDR3 is CASSDRDRALDTQYF. The CDR3 coding sequence is TGTGCCAGCAGTGATAGGGACAGGGCCTTAGATACGCAGTATTTT.

The rearrangement uses TRBV3-1 (or the pseudogene TRBV3-2) and TRBJ1-1, with a possible D match to TRBD1 (6 bases). The CDR3 consists of 20 residues. V was cut by 1 base and J by 4 bases, with 28 bases left in between. Looked up from germline, CDR1 is LGHDT and CDR2 is YNNKEL (reference sequence). The CDR3 nucleotides are TGTGCCAGCAGCCAAGGTCGTCACTCTCGTGGCAGGACAGATTTCACTGAAGCTTTCTTT. This encodes CASSQGRHSRGRTDFTEAFF.

The gene calls are TRBV9 and TRBJ2-3; no firm D call. V lost 3 bases to trimming and J lost 0 bases, with 2 bases between them. Germline V gene data show CDR1 as SGDLS and CDR2 as YYNGEE. The CDR3 is 12 amino acids. In DNA form, the CDR3 reads TGTGCCAGCAGCGCTAGCACAGATACGCAGTATTTT. Translating it yields CASSASTDTQYF.

The chain has TRBV28 and TRBJ1-2; D not certain. Trimming shortened V by 6 bases and J by 7 bases, and 24 bases separated the two germline ends. This CDR3 region has 16 residues. CDR1 is MDHEN and CDR2 is SYDVKM in the germline V gene. The CDR3 DNA follows: TGTGCCAGCAGCATCATCCAAGGGAGGTCTTTAGGTGGCTACACCTTC. This translates into CASSIIQGRSLGGYTF.

The V call is TRBV6-4, the J call TRBJ2-1, with 11 positions matching TRBD2. Per the germline V gene, CDR1 is MRHNA and CDR2 is SNTAGT. V shed 2 bases and J 7 bases; nucleotides not matched to a gene: 7. The CDR3 has 16 amino acids. The CDR3 is CASSDGLAGGYNEQFF. The CDR3 DNA reads as TGTGCCAGCAGTGACGGCCTAGCGGGGGGCTATAATGAGCAGTTCTTC.

The chain uses TRBV11-3 and TRBJ2-7, with 9 bases fitting TRBD2. Germline loops: CDR1 SGHNT, CDR2 YENEEA. This CDR3 comprises 13 residues. Unmatched junction bases numbered 3, after V lost 4 bases and J lost 5 bases. The CDR3 DNA reads TGTGCCAGCAGCTCTAGCGGGGAGGACGAGCAGTACTTC. It yields the protein CASSSSGEDEQYF.

The chain links TRBV28 to TRBJ1-5; D is perhaps TRBD1 (5 bases). The CDR3 has 16 amino acids. Germline V gene lookup returns CDR1 MDHEN and CDR2 SYDVKM. V lost 10 bases, J lost 3 bases, and 22 bases lay in between. This CDR3 reads CATRTRGLRDNQPQHF. CDR3 coding DNA: TGTGCCACCCGGACTCGGGGGTTGAGGGACAATCAGCCCCAGCATTTT.

The chain has TRBV18 and TRBJ1-1, with 8 bases fitting TRBD1. With V trimmed by 0 bases and J by 4 bases, 7 bases remained unmatched. Germline V lookup: CDR1 KGHSH, CDR2 LQKENI. This CDR3 is built from 16 residues. Here the CDR3 reads CASSPPINRGSTEAFF. DNA for the CDR3: TGTGCCAGCTCACCACCAATAAACAGGGGGAGCACTGAAGCTTTCTTT.

V gene TRBV25-1 combines with J gene TRBJ2-7, with a possible D match to TRBD1 (6 bases). Looked up from germline, CDR1 is MGHDK and CDR2 is SYGVNS. There are 13 residues in the CDR3. The V end was cut by 6 bases, the J end by 7 bases, with 16 bases between. CDR3: CASRQGNAWEQYF. As DNA, the CDR3 is TGTGCCAGCAGACAGGGTAATGCCTGGGAGCAGTACTTC.

Only a few counts were recorded for this clone. This chain links TRBV5-1 with TRBJ2-7; D gene ambiguous. Germline CDR1 is SGHRS and CDR2 is YFSETQ. This CDR3 comprises 14 residues. The V end was cut by 0 bases, the J end by 2 bases, with 9 bases between. The CDR3 is CASSLVVQPYEQYF. The CDR3 bases are TGCGCCAGCAGCTTGGTTGTACAGCCCTACGAGCAGTACTTC.

The V call is TRBV19, the J call TRBJ2-1, with 9 bases identical to TRBD1. Germline CDR1 and CDR2: LNHDA and SQIVND (reference sequence). The CDR3 length is 16 residues. Losses at the gene ends were 5 bases for V and 6 bases for J; bases not matched to a gene: 11. In DNA form, the CDR3 reads TGTGCCAGTAGTTCTTCTGACAGGGGGAATCGCAATGAGCAGTTCTTC. As protein: CASSSSDRGNRNEQFF.

The chain employs TRBV24-1 and TRBJ2-1; 8 nucleotides agree with TRBD2. J was trimmed by 9 bases and V by 5 bases; bases with no gene match: 8. Germline V lookup: CDR1 KGHDR, CDR2 SFDVKD. The CDR3 runs to 14 residues. The CDR3 reads CATSVGLVSGEQFF. CDR3 sequence (DNA): TGTGCCACCAGTGTGGGACTAGTGAGCGGTGAGCAGTTCTTC.

Turning to this clone: Germline and junction disagree at one end, which may indicate a read error. The chain has TRBV7-9 and TRBJ2-1; D uncertain. Germline CDR1 is SEHNR and CDR2 is FQNEAQ (reference sequence). CDR3 length equals 10 residues. CDR3 in amino acids: CASSSAEMIF. The CDR3 DNA is TGTGCCAGCAGCTCCGCTGAGATGATCTTC.

The rearrangement links TRBV7-9 to TRBJ1-5; D is perhaps TRBD1 (6 bases). CDR1 is SEHNR and CDR2 is FQNEAQ in the germline V gene (reference sequence). V dropped 1 base and J dropped 0 bases, with 10 bases sitting between them. This CDR3 spans 16 amino acids. The CDR3 DNA is TGTGCCAGCAGCTTAGGGGCAGGGGATAGCAATCAGCCCCAGCATTTT. This codes for CASSLGAGDSNQPQHF.

The rearrangement joins TRBV27 to TRBJ2-7; 7 bases align to TRBD1. CDR3 length: 13 amino acids. Germline values: CDR1 MNHEY, CDR2 SMNVEV (reference sequence). V trimming: 6 bases; J trimming: 3 bases; junction bases outside the gene matches: 5. The CDR3 loop reads CASRRAGGYEQYF. The CDR3 DNA reads as TGTGCCAGCAGGAGAGCAGGGGGCTACGAGCAGTACTTC.